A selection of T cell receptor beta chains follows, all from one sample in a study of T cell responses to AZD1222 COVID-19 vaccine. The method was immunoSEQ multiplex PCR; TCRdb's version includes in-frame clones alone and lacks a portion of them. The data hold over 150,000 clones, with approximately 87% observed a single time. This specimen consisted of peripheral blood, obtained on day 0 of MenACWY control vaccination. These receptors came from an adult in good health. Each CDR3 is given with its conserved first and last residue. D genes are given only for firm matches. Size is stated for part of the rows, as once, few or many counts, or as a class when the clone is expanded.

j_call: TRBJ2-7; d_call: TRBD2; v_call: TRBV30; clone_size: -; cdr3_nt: TGTGCCTGGAGTGAGTGGTCTAGCGGGGCCTACGAGCAGTACTTC; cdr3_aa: CAWSEWSSGAYEQYF
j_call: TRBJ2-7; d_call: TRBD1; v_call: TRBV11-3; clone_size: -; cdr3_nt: TGTGCCAGCAGCCGCCCACGAGAAGGGGGCGGACAGTACTTC; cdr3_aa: CASSRPREGGGQYF
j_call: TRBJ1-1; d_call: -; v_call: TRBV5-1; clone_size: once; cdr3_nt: TGCGCCAGCAGCTCAACAGTTACTAACACTGAAGCTTTCTTT; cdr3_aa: CASSSTVTNTEAFF
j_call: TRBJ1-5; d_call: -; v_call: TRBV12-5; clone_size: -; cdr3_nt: TGTGCTAGTGCCGAAAATCAGCCCCAGCATTTT; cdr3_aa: CASAENQPQHF
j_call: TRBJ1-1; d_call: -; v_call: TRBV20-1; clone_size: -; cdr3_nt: TGCAGTGCTAAAGGGGTCACTGAAGCTTTCTTT; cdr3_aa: CSAKGVTEAFF
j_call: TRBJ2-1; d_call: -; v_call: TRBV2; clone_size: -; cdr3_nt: TGTGCCAGCAGTCCATATAATGAGCAGTTCTTC; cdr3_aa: CASSPYNEQFF
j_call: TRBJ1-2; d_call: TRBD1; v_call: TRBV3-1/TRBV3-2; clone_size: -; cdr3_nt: TGTGCCAGCAGCGTCACGGGGTCAGGGGACAGACGATATGGCTACACCTTC; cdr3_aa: CASSVTGSGDRRYGYTF
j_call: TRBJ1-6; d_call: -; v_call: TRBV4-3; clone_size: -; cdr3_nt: TGCGCCAGCAGCCAATCCTCTTACGGGGGCAGGAGCTCCTATAATTCACCCCTCCACTTT; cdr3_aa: CASSQSSYGGRSSYNSPLHF
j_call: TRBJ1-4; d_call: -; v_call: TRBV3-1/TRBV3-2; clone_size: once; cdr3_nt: TGTGCCAGCAGCCTTTGGACAGCAACTAATGAAAAACTGTTTTTT; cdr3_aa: CASSLWTATNEKLFF
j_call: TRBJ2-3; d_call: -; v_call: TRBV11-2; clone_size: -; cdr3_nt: TGTGCCAGCAGCTCCTTGGCGGCGATGACCGCAGATACGCAGTATTTT; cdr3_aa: CASSSLAAMTADTQYF
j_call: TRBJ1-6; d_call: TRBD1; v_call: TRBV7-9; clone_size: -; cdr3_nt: TGTGCCAGCAGCTTAGCGACAGGGCCGAGGAATTCACCCCTCCACTTT; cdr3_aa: CASSLATGPRNSPLHF
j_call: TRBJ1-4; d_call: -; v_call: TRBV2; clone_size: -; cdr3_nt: TGTGCCAGCAGCCACGGATCGACAACTAATGAAAAACTGTTTTTT; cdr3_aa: CASSHGSTTNEKLFF
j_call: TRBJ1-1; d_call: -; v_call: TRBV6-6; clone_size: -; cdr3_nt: TGTGCCAGCATTATGGGGCTTGGAGTGAACACTGAAGCTTTCTTT; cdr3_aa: CASIMGLGVNTEAFF
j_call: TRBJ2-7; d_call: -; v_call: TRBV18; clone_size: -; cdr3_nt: TGTGCCAGCTCACCAAGGGCGAGGTACCAGACCTACGAGCAGTACTTC; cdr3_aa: CASSPRARYQTYEQYF
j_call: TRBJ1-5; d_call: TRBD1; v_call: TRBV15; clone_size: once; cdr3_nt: TGTGCCACCAGCAGAGTTTCAGGGGGAAACAATCAGCCCCAGCATTTT; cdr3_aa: CATSRVSGGNNQPQHF
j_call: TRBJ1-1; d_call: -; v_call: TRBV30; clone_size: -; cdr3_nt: TGTGCCTGGAGTGTACTGGATACCATGAACACTGAAGCTTTCTTT; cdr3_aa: CAWSVLDTMNTEAFF